This TCR beta chain was documented in a study of shared clonotypes between healthy human individuals. Study overall: Three CD4 naive, three CD4 memory, two CD8 naive and one CD8 memory plate were used per donor. Study-level points and caveats: Non-shared clonotypes displayed generation probabilities falling below those of clonotypes present in all four donors. Estimated richness was generally greater in naive than memory subsets.

Clones were sequenced by immunoSEQ multiplex PCR, and TCRdb holds only the in-frame ones, with some missing. The sample lists 950,000 to 1,100,000 clones, approximately 80% occurring once. Notes on this clone: What it binds is unknown.

Every contributor of samples was a Caucasian grown-up residing in Nashville, Tennessee. The CDR3 totals 15 residues. Germline V lookup: CDR1 MNHNS, CDR2 SASEGT. V was clipped by 4 bases and J by 2 bases, with 12 bases between them. The clonotype was recovered from a young man in good health. Some clones in this sample may be carry-over from other donors' samples. The sequencing input was memory CD4+ T cells from PBMCs. Subset given: CD45RA-negative fraction. This chain connects TRBV6-1 to TRBJ1-5, with D possibly matching TRBD1 (5 bases). In nucleotides, the CDR3 is TGTGCCAGCAGTGTATGGGACGGGCGCAATCAGCCCCAGCATTTT. This sequence encodes CASSVWDGRNQPQHF.